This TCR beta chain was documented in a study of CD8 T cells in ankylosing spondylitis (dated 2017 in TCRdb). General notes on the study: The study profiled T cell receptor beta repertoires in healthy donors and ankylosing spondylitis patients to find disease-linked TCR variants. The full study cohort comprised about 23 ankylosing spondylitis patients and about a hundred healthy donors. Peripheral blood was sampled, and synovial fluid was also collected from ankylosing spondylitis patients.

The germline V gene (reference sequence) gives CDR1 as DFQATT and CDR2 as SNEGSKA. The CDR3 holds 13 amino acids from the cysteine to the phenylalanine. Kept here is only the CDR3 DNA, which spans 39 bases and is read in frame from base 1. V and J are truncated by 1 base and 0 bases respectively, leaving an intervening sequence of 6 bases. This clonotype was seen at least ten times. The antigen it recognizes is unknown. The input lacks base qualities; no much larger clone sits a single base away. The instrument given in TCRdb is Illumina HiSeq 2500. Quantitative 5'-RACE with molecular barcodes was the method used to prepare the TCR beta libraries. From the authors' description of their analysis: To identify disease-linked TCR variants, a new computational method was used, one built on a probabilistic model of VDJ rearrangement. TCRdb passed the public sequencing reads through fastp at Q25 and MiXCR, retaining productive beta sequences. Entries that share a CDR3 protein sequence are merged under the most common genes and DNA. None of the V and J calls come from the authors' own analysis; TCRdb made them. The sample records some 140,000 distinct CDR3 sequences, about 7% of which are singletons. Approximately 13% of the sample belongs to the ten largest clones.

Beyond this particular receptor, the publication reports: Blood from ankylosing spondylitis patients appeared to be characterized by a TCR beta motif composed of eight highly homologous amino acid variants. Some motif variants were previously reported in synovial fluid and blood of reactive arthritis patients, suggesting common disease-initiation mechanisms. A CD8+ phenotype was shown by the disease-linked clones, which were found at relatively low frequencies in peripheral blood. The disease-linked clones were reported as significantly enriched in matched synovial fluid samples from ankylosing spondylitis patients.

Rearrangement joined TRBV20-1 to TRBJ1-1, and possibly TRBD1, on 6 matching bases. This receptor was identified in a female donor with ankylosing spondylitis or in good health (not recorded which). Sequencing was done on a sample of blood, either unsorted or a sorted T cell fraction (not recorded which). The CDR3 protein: CSARGGLNTEAFF. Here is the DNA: TGCAGTGCTAGAGGGGGGCTGAACACTGAAGCTTTCTTT.